The source of this T cell receptor (beta chain) is a study of T cells in Graves' hyperthyroidism and ophthalmopathy. Study-wide results and limits: Most thyroid clonotypes expanded above 0.001 were also detected in blood.

The V and J ends lost 6 bases and 0 bases respectively, with 11 bases between them. Germline CDR1 and CDR2: SQVTM and ANQGSEA. The CDR3 runs to 14 residues. Amplification of TCR beta CDR3 regions was performed using RNA transcripts as template. The HTBI primer set was used in a first-round RT-PCR of the TCR CDR3. TCRdb reprocessed the multiplex PCR reads via MiXCR and lists one record per CDR3 protein. The sample has about 700,000 distinct CDR3 sequences, 13% to 15% seen once; the top ten hold roughly a tenth. Diagnoses were established using clinical symptoms, serum thyroxine and TRAb, thyroid ultrasound and orbital computed tomography. On this clonotype itself: Its cognate antigen is unknown.

This receptor was obtained from a woman aged 18-35 years with Graves' hyperthyroidism. Sample: blood. The rearrangement joins TRBV29-1 to TRBJ2-2, with D perhaps matching TRBD1 (5 bases). CDR3 region: CSVKGASNTGELFF. DNA for the CDR3: TGCAGCGTGAAAGGGGCATCGAACACCGGGGAGCTGTTTTTT.